This T cell receptor beta chain was captured in a study of blood T cell repertoires in COVID-19. The wider study: Some COVID-19 samples were acute and others convalescent; all came from the United States, Italy and Spain. Nucleic acid was either cDNA or gDNA, and it came from T cells, B-cell-depleted T cells, or PBMCs.

Measured with immunoSEQ multiplex PCR; TCRdb has only the in-frame clones, and not every one. The sample carries 300,000 or so clones, about nine tenths recorded once. CDR1 and CDR2 (germline): SGHRS, YFSETQ. The CDR3 spans 14 residues. V was pared by 4 bases and J by 5 bases, with 14 bases between. This chain joins TRBV5-1 and TRBJ2-3; a possible D gene is TRBD1 (5 bases). Sequenced sample: peripheral blood. The origin of this receptor is a woman aged 40 to 49 who had recovered from COVID-19. The CDR3 DNA is TGCGCCAGCAGCACCGACAGTTTGAGAGATACGCAGTATTTT. This gives the protein CASSTDSLRDTQYF. Full variable domain (missing parts from reference TRBV5-1 and TRBJ2-3): KAGVTQTPRYLIKTRGQQVTLSCSPISGHRSVSWYQQTPGQGLQFLFEYFSETQRNKGNFPGRFSGRQFSNSRSEMNVSTLELGDSALYLCASSTDSLRDTQYFGPGTRLTVL.